Sequencing of this T cell receptor (beta chain) was carried out in a study of blood T cell repertoires in COVID-19. This clone was found a few times. The length of the CDR3 is 12 residues. Trimming cost V 10 bases and J 16 bases, with 22 bases left between them. CDR1 and CDR2 (germline): SNHLY, FYNNEI. Clones were read by immunoSEQ multiplex PCR, and TCRdb kept only the in-frame ones, dropping some. The data contain tens of thousands of clones, approximately 87% of them singletons. Specimen: peripheral blood. V usage is TRBV2 and J usage is TRBJ1-4; TRBD1 is a possible D gene (5 bases). The TCR originated in a human donor in a cohort sampled during active COVID-19. The CDR3 DNA is TGTGCCACCGAAGGGGAGGCGGCAGGGCAGTTTTTT. Protein product: CATEGEAAGQFF.